Following are 19 T cell receptor beta chains from one sample sequenced in a study of human T cells and chemical hapten exposure. TCRdb re-called the RACE reads through MiXCR, storing one row per CDR3 protein. This sample has approximately 90,000 distinct CDR3 sequences, with just under 9% found just once. Specified time point: healthy volunteer bleed at 2 weeks. The authors extracted total RNA from unfractionated whole blood. Sequencing was carried out using whole blood. Receptor source: a female donor in good health. Some clones in this sample may be carry-over from other donors' samples.

This clonotype was found many times. This chain connects TRBV7-6 to TRBJ2-5; no firm D call. In germline, CDR1 is SGHVS, CDR2 FNYEAQ. CDR3 length equals 12 residues. Trimming removed 5 bases at V and 7 bases at J, with 11 bases between. The CDR3 loop is CASSKTEGTQYF. The CDR3 nucleotides are TGTGCCAGCAGCAAAACAGAAGGGACCCAGTACTTC.

The chain uses TRBV2 and TRBJ2-3; a weak D match, TRBD2 (7 bases). The CDR3 contains 14 residues. Trimming took off 6 bases at V and 4 bases at J, with 14 bases between the two ends. Germline V gives CDR1 SNHLY, CDR2 FYNNEI. This CDR3 reads CASRKGEGADTQYF. The CDR3 coding sequence is TGTGCCAGCAGAAAGGGGGAGGGGGCAGATACGCAGTATTTT.

This chain connects TRBV24-1 to TRBJ2-5; 9 nucleotides agree with TRBD1. V shed 4 bases and J 5 bases; nucleotides not matched to a gene: 1. CDR3 size: 13 residues. Germline values: CDR1 KGHDR, CDR2 SFDVKD. CDR3 in DNA: TGTGCCACCAGTGACGGGACAGGGGAGACCCAGTACTTC. Amino acids: CATSDGTGETQYF.

This clonotype occurred a few times. The chain is built from TRBV6-6 and TRBJ2-7; tentatively, D is TRBD1 or TRBD2 (5 bases each). CDR1 is MNHNY, CDR2 SVGAGI, per germline (reference sequence). Trimming removed 3 bases from V and 4 bases from J, with 28 bases in between. The CDR3 extends over 19 amino acids. Here the CDR3 DNA reads TGTGCCAGCAGTTATACCAAGGGACGGCAAGTCAGGGCACCGTACGAGCAGTACTTC. Its protein product is CASSYTKGRQVRAPYEQYF.

The sample holds a few counts of this clonotype. The chain couples TRBV7-9 to TRBJ1-6; weak D call: TRBD1 (5 bases). Per germline, CDR1 SEHNR and CDR2 FQNEAQ (reference sequence). This CDR3 comprises 16 residues. The ends were cut back, 0 bases at V and 9 bases at J, with 15 bases in the middle. CDR3 DNA: TGTGCCAGCAGCTTAGCTTCTGGGGCTTTGGGTTCACCCCTCCACTTT. Its translation: CASSLASGALGSPLHF.

The sample holds a few counts of this clonotype. This sequence joins TRBV6-2 or TRBV6-3 and TRBJ2-2; 13 bases match TRBD2. In germline, CDR1 is MNHEY, CDR2 SVGEGT. J was trimmed by 5 bases and V by 5 bases; bases with no gene match: 8. This CDR3 is built from 17 residues. CDR3 residues: CASSTPGLAGQTGELFF. The CDR3 coding sequence is TGTGCCAGCAGTACTCCGGGACTAGCGGGACAAACCGGGGAGCTGTTTTTT.

This chain joins TRBV7-9 and TRBJ1-6; D is uncertain. V was shortened by 6 bases and J by 7 bases, with 7 bases between the two germline ends. From germline, CDR1 is SEHNR and CDR2 FQNEAQ (reference sequence). CDR3 length equals 12 residues. CDR3 sequence: CASRSQNSPLHF. CDR3 coding DNA: TGTGCCAGCAGGTCTCAAAATTCACCCCTCCACTTT. Full variable domain (remainder filled in from reference TRBV7-9 and TRBJ1-6): DTGVSQNPRHKITKRGQNVTFRCDPISEHNRLYWYRQTLGQGPEFLTYFQNEAQLEKSRLLSDRFSAERPKGSFSTLEIQRTEQGDSAMYLCASRSQNSPLHFGNGTRLTVT.

The chain recombines TRBV11-2 with TRBJ2-5; a possible D gene is TRBD2 (5 bases). V lost 4 bases and J lost 5, with 14 bases in between. The CDR3 has 14 amino acids. Germline V gene lookup returns CDR1 SGHAT and CDR2 FQNNGV. The CDR3 sequence is CASSSRGRVETQYF. The DNA for the CDR3 is TGTGCCAGCAGCTCCCGGGGAAGGGTGGAGACCCAGTACTTC.

This clonotype came up a few times. The chain is built from TRBV12-3 or TRBV12-4 and TRBJ2-1, with a tentative D call TRBD1 (6 bases). The CDR3 totals 19 residues. Trimming removed 11 bases at V and 8 bases at J, with 37 bases between. The DNA for the CDR3 is TGTGCCGGCGCTCGAGACAGGCCCGTCAGGAATGATGTCGTGGATGAGCAGTTCTTC. Its translation: CAGARDRPVRNDVVDEQFF.

This clonotype was observed a handful of times. The chain carries TRBV9 and TRBJ2-3; 11 nucleotides align to TRBD2. This CDR3 spans 16 amino acids. Germline V gene sequence: CDR1 SGDLS, CDR2 YYNGEE. V trimming: 0 bases; J trimming: 4 bases; junction bases outside the gene matches: 4. The chain's CDR3 is CASSVATSGSADTQYF. DNA for the CDR3: TGTGCCAGCAGCGTAGCTACTAGCGGGAGTGCAGATACGCAGTATTTT.

V and J are TRBV28 and TRBJ2-2; no reliable D call. Trimming left V 2 bases short and J 0 bases short, with 10 bases between. CDR3 length equals 16 residues. Looked up from germline, CDR1 is MDHEN and CDR2 is SYDVKM. CDR3 residues: CASSLGSETNTGELFF. The DNA of the CDR3 is TGTGCCAGCAGTTTAGGGTCGGAAACGAACACCGGGGAGCTGTTTTTT.

The chain carries TRBV27 and TRBJ2-1, with D possibly matching TRBD1 (5 bases). The length of the CDR3 is 14 residues. The V end lost 3 bases, the J end lost 2 bases, and 8 bases lay between the germline ends. Germline values: CDR1 MNHEY, CDR2 SMNVEV (reference sequence). The CDR3 DNA is TGTGCCAGCAGTTTGTTAGGGGCCTACAATGAGCAGTTCTTC. Translation: CASSLLGAYNEQFF.

This chain joins TRBV5-6 and TRBJ2-1; 8 bases are shared with TRBD1. The germline V gene has CDR1 SGHDT and CDR2 YYEEEE. The CDR3 sequence is 15 residues long. V shed 5 bases, J shed 7 bases, and the junction held 11 bases outside the gene matches. The DNA for the CDR3 is TGTGCCAGCAGGCCGACAGGGGCTCCACGGAATGAGCAGTTCTTC. Its protein is CASRPTGAPRNEQFF.

This clonotype was recorded at least ten times. Here the CDR3 DNA reads TGTGCCAGCAGCTTAGTTAGCGGTGGATTTGACAATGAGCAGTTCTTC. Translating gives CASSLVSGGFDNEQFF. V usage is TRBV7-2 and J usage is TRBJ2-1, with D possibly matching TRBD2 (6 bases). The CDR3 sequence is 16 residues long. CDR1 and CDR2 from the germline V gene are SGHTA and FQGNSA. Trimming left V 1 base short and J 5 bases short, with 15 bases between.

This chain links TRBV10-3 with TRBJ2-1; the D call may be TRBD1 or TRBD2 (5 bases each). This CDR3 has 13 residues. Trimming pared 6 bases from V and 9 bases from J, leaving 15 bases between. Per the germline V gene, CDR1 is ENHRY and CDR2 is SYGVKD. In nucleotides, the CDR3 is TGTGCCATCAGGAATTACGAGGGGTCTGAGCAGTTCTTC. As protein: CAIRNYEGSEQFF.

This chain connects TRBV5-4 to TRBJ2-3; D unresolved. The CDR3 is made up of 13 amino acids. Germline assignment: CDR1 SGHNT and CDR2 YYREEE (reference sequence). Deletions cut 9 bases from V and 0 bases from J, with 11 bases between. The CDR3 DNA reads as TGTGCCATTCCGGACGGTAGCACAGATACGCAGTATTTT. It translates to CAIPDGSTDTQYF.

This clonotype was seen a few times. V gene TRBV20-1 combines with J gene TRBJ2-3; maybe TRBD2 (8 bases). CDR3 length: 14 amino acids. V gave up 3 bases and J gave up 4 bases, with 14 bases separating them. In germline, CDR1 is DFQATT, CDR2 SNEGSKA (reference sequence). The CDR3 bases are TGCAGTGCTAGTCGTAGCGGGACAGCAGATACGCAGTATTTT. Protein product: CSASRSGTADTQYF.

This clonotype was found many times. The chain has TRBV20-1 and TRBJ2-1; unclear D gene. CDR3 length: 12 amino acids. CDR1 and CDR2 from the germline V gene are DFQATT and SNEGSKA (reference sequence). Deletions cut 3 bases from V and 9 bases from J, with 12 bases between. CDR3 sequence (DNA): TGCAGTGCTAGGTCAGGATTCGGTGAGCAGTTCTTC. It yields the protein CSARSGFGEQFF.

The sample holds a few counts of this clonotype. V gene TRBV9 combines with J gene TRBJ2-6; D uncertain. CDR1 is SGDLS, CDR2 YYNGEE, per germline. The CDR3 totals 16 residues. Trimming pared 4 bases from V and 0 bases from J, leaving 11 bases between. CDR3 loop: CASSSKGVSGANVLTF. DNA of the CDR3: TGTGCCAGCAGCTCTAAAGGAGTCTCTGGGGCCAACGTCCTGACTTTC. Supplemented by reference TRBV9 and TRBJ2-6, the full variable domain reads DSGVTQTPKHLITATGQRVTLRCSPRSGDLSVYWYQQSLDQGLQFLIQYYNGEERAKGNILERFSAQQFPDLHSELNLSSLELGDSALYFCASSSKGVSGANVLTFGAGSRLTVL.